These 7 T cell receptor beta chains came from one sample sequenced in a study of blood T cell repertoires in COVID-19. Libraries were prepared by immunoSEQ multiplex PCR; TCRdb keeps only in-frame clonotypes and omits some of them. Here the sample spans 100,000 to 150,000 clones, about four fifths being singletons. Sequenced input: peripheral blood. These receptors all stem from a man aged 25-45 years with COVID-19, enrolled during active disease.

This chain's CDR3 is CASTPNDWTTNEKLFF. The CDR3 DNA reads as TGTGCCAGCACCCCCAACGACTGGACAACTAATGAAAAACTGTTTTTT. V is TRBV21-1 and J is TRBJ1-4. TRBV21-1 is flagged as a pseudogene. This CDR3 is 16 amino acids long.

As DNA, the CDR3 is TGCGCCAGCAGCTTGGATGGGGCCCTCACAGATACGCAGTATTTT. Its translation is CASSLDGALTDTQYF. The chain uses TRBV5-1 and TRBJ2-3, with D perhaps TRBD1 (5 bases). The CDR3 has 15 amino acids. Trimming pared 0 bases from V and 2 bases from J, leaving 10 bases between. From germline, CDR1 is SGHRS and CDR2 YFSETQ.

J is TRBJ2-3 and V is TRBV2, with 8 positions matching TRBD2. The germline gives CDR1 SNHLY, CDR2 FYNNEI. Unmatched junction bases numbered 9, after V lost 6 bases and J lost 1 base. This CDR3 has 16 amino acids. The DNA for the CDR3 is TGTGCCAGCAGGGCCGGGACCGGGAGGGGCACAGATACGCAGTATTTT. This sequence encodes CASRAGTGRGTDTQYF.

Concerning this clone itself: In the same sample, other DNA sequences code for this CDR3. This chain joins TRBV29-1 and TRBJ1-1; 8 bases align to TRBD1. V trimming: 6 bases; J trimming: 4 bases; junction bases outside the gene matches: 1. This CDR3 contains 11 residues. Germline CDR1 and CDR2: SQVTM and ANQGSEA. CDR3 nucleotides: TGCAGCGTAGACAGGGGCACTGAAGCTTTCTTT. Residues: CSVDRGTEAFF.

The V gene is TRBV10-3, the J gene TRBJ2-7; 12 bases align to TRBD1. Germline CDR1 ENHRY, CDR2 SYGVKD. This CDR3 is 14 amino acids long. Trimming took 5 bases from V and 2 from J; bases not matched to a gene: 1. The CDR3 nucleotides are TGTGCCATCAGTCGGGACAGGGGGCCCTACGAGCAGTACTTC. It codes for CAISRDRGPYEQYF.

The rearrangement links TRBV24-1 to TRBJ2-3; D possibly corresponds to TRBD1 (5 bases). CDR1 and CDR2 from the germline V gene are KGHDR and SFDVKD. This CDR3 contains 15 residues. Trimming took off 2 bases at V and 3 bases at J, with 11 bases between the two ends. CDR3 amino acids: CATSDWQGGTDTQYF. In nucleotides, the CDR3 is TGTGCCACCAGTGATTGGCAGGGCGGTACAGATACGCAGTATTTT.

The J gene is TRBJ1-3, the V gene TRBV12-5; D unclear. Trimming shortened V by 6 bases and J by 4 bases, and 13 bases separated the two germline ends. The V gene's germline CDR1 is LGHNT and CDR2 FRNRAP. There are 14 residues in the CDR3. The CDR3 DNA reads TGTGCTAGTGGCCCCCCCAGGTCGGGAAACACCATATATTTT. Translation: CASGPPRSGNTIYF. Complete variable domain (other parts from reference TRBV12-5 and TRBJ1-3): DARVTQTPRHKVTEMGQEVTMRCQPILGHNTVFWYRQTMMQGLELLAYFRNRAPLDDSGMPKDRFSAEMPDATLATLKIQPSEPRDSAVYFCASGPPRSGNTIYFGEGSWLTVV.